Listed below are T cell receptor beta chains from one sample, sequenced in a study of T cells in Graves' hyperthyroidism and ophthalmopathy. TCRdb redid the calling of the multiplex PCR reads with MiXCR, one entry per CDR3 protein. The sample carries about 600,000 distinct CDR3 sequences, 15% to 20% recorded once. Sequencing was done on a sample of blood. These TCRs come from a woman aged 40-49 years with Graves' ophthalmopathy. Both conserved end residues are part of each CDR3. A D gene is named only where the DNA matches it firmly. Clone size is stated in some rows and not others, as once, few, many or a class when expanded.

CDR3nt: TGTGCCAGTAGCGCACGTGGAGATACGCAGTATTTT
CDR3aa: CASSARGDTQYF
d_gene: NA
j_gene: TRBJ2-3
abundance: NA
v_gene: TRBV19

CDR3nt: TGCAGTGCAAAGAGGCTGGGGGACGATCACGGGGAGCTGTTTTTT
CDR3aa: CSAKRLGDDHGELFF
d_gene: NA
j_gene: TRBJ2-2
abundance: many
v_gene: TRBV20-1

CDR3nt: TGTGCCAGCAGTGCGAGGAGTGAGCAGTTCTTC
CDR3aa: CASSARSEQFF
d_gene: NA
j_gene: TRBJ2-1
abundance: many
v_gene: TRBV6-1

CDR3nt: TGCGCCAGCACAACTGCTACTAGCACAGATACGCAGTATTTT
CDR3aa: CASTTATSTDTQYF
d_gene: NA
j_gene: TRBJ2-3
abundance: many
v_gene: TRBV5-1

CDR3nt: TGTGCCAGCAGTGGGACAGAATATGGCTACACCTTC
CDR3aa: CASSGTEYGYTF
d_gene: NA
j_gene: TRBJ1-2
abundance: many
v_gene: TRBV2

CDR3nt: TGTGCCAGCAGCTTAGCAGGCTATGGCTACACCTTC
CDR3aa: CASSLAGYGYTF
d_gene: NA
j_gene: TRBJ1-2
abundance: many
v_gene: TRBV5-1

CDR3nt: TGTGCCAGCAGCTTTGGACAGGGGACAGGTAGCGATGAGCAGTTCTTC
CDR3aa: CASSFGQGTGSDEQFF
d_gene: TRBD1
j_gene: TRBJ2-1
abundance: many
v_gene: TRBV11-1

CDR3nt: TGTGCCAGCAGTTCGCAGGGAGGTTTACTATTAGCGGGCCACCAAGAGACCCAGTACTTC
CDR3aa: CASSSQGGLLLAGHQETQYF
d_gene: TRBD2
j_gene: TRBJ2-5
abundance: few
v_gene: TRBV27

CDR3nt: TGTGCCAGCAGCCCGAGGTCTAATAATTCACCCCTCCACTTT
CDR3aa: CASSPRSNNSPLHF
d_gene: NA
j_gene: TRBJ1-6
abundance: NA
v_gene: TRBV3-1

CDR3nt: TGCGCCAGCAGCCCTGGGACAGCCTACTCCTACGAGCAGTACTTC
CDR3aa: CASSPGTAYSYEQYF
d_gene: TRBD1
j_gene: TRBJ2-7
abundance: once
v_gene: TRBV5-1

CDR3nt: TGTGCCAGCAGTTTTGCGGGAGGGCCTCTCGCCTACGAGCAGTACTTC
CDR3aa: CASSFAGGPLAYEQYF
d_gene: TRBD2
j_gene: TRBJ2-7
abundance: many
v_gene: TRBV28

CDR3nt: TGTGCCAGCAGCCCCCGTTCAGGGGATAACTATGGCTACACCTTC
CDR3aa: CASSPRSGDNYGYTF
d_gene: NA
j_gene: TRBJ1-2
abundance: many
v_gene: TRBV2

CDR3nt: TGTGCCAGCAGAACCCAGGGTTACACAGATACGCAGTATTTT
CDR3aa: CASRTQGYTDTQYF
d_gene: NA
j_gene: TRBJ2-3
abundance: many
v_gene: TRBV6-1

CDR3nt: TGTGCCAGCAGCCCGGGACAGGGATTCTCCTACAATGAGCAGTTCTTC
CDR3aa: CASSPGQGFSYNEQFF
d_gene: TRBD1
j_gene: TRBJ2-1
abundance: many
v_gene: TRBV11-2

CDR3nt: TGTGCCAGTAGTAGGGACGTTGATCAGCCCCAGCATTTT
CDR3aa: CASSRDVDQPQHF
d_gene: NA
j_gene: TRBJ1-5
abundance: NA
v_gene: TRBV19

CDR3nt: TGTGCCAGCAATCAGGATCTGAACACTGAAGCTTTCTTT
CDR3aa: CASNQDLNTEAFF
d_gene: NA
j_gene: TRBJ1-1
abundance: many
v_gene: TRBV2

CDR3nt: TGCGCCAGCAGATGGACAGACTCCTACGAGCAGTACTTC
CDR3aa: CASRWTDSYEQYF
d_gene: NA
j_gene: TRBJ2-7
abundance: few
v_gene: TRBV5-1

CDR3nt: TGTGCCATCAGTGAGTCGACTCTGTCCAGGGTCGCGTACAATGAGCAGTTCTTC
CDR3aa: CAISESTLSRVAYNEQFF
d_gene: NA
j_gene: TRBJ2-1
abundance: few
v_gene: TRBV10-3

CDR3nt: TGTGCCAGCTTATCACTCGGGGCCAACGTCCTGACTTTC
CDR3aa: CASLSLGANVLTF
d_gene: NA
j_gene: TRBJ2-6
abundance: few
v_gene: TRBV7-9

CDR3nt: TGTGCCAGCTCACCGGCACAGGGTTCTGGCTACACCTTC
CDR3aa: CASSPAQGSGYTF
d_gene: NA
j_gene: TRBJ1-2
abundance: NA
v_gene: TRBV18

CDR3nt: TGTGCCAGCTCACCGGGGGCTGGCGGGAGCTCCTACAATGAGCAGTTCTTC
CDR3aa: CASSPGAGGSSYNEQFF
d_gene: NA
j_gene: TRBJ2-1
abundance: many
v_gene: TRBV18

CDR3nt: TGCAGTGCTAGAGATTCGGCGGGACCGCGGAACTATGGCTACACCTTC
CDR3aa: CSARDSAGPRNYGYTF
d_gene: NA
j_gene: TRBJ1-2
abundance: few
v_gene: TRBV20-1

CDR3nt: TGTGCCATCAGTGAGTCTGCGGGCCCCCGGAGGGGCTACGAGCAGTACTTC
CDR3aa: CAISESAGPRRGYEQYF
d_gene: NA
j_gene: TRBJ2-7
abundance: few
v_gene: TRBV10-3

CDR3nt: TGTGCCAGCGCCACAGATACGCAGTATTTT
CDR3aa: CASATDTQYF
d_gene: NA
j_gene: TRBJ2-3
abundance: many
v_gene: TRBV2

CDR3nt: TGTGCCAGCAACAGAGCGGGCCTCACCGGGGAGCTGTTTTTT
CDR3aa: CASNRAGLTGELFF
d_gene: NA
j_gene: TRBJ2-2
abundance: many
v_gene: TRBV12-3/TRBV12-4

CDR3nt: TGTGCCAGCAGTTTACCCCAGAGCAGGGTACAGAGCTCCTACGAGCAGTACTTC
CDR3aa: CASSLPQSRVQSSYEQYF
d_gene: NA
j_gene: TRBJ2-7
abundance: few
v_gene: TRBV28

CDR3nt: TGTGCCAGCAGCCCTGGCCCGGGGAGGCGGCCAGATAGCTTC
CDR3aa: CASSPGPGRRPDSF
d_gene: NA
j_gene: TRBJ2-5
abundance: many
v_gene: TRBV6-2/TRBV6-3

CDR3nt: TGTGCCAGCAGCCAGACTAGCGGGGGGCCTTTCAATGAGCAGTTCTTC
CDR3aa: CASSQTSGGPFNEQFF
d_gene: TRBD2
j_gene: TRBJ2-1
abundance: many
v_gene: TRBV3-1

CDR3nt: TGTGCCAGTAGTATAGATGGGGGGAGCTCCTACAATGAGCAGTTCTTC
CDR3aa: CASSIDGGSSYNEQFF
d_gene: NA
j_gene: TRBJ2-1
abundance: NA
v_gene: TRBV19

CDR3nt: TGCAACCCTGGGACCGCGTTAAATCAGCCCCAGCATTTT
CDR3aa: CNPGTALNQPQHF
d_gene: NA
j_gene: TRBJ1-5
abundance: NA
v_gene: TRBV27

CDR3nt: TGCGCCAGCAGCCCAGGGCTTCTCTACAACAGTTCACCCCTCCACTTT
CDR3aa: CASSPGLLYNSSPLHF
d_gene: NA
j_gene: TRBJ1-6
abundance: few
v_gene: TRBV5-1

CDR3nt: TGCAGTGTTGGAGTAGCGGGAGTTGAGACCCAGTACTTC
CDR3aa: CSVGVAGVETQYF
d_gene: TRBD2
j_gene: TRBJ2-5
abundance: many
v_gene: TRBV20-1

CDR3nt: TGTGCCAGTGGGGCGGGGGTCTACAATGAGCAGTTCTTC
CDR3aa: CASGAGVYNEQFF
d_gene: TRBD2
j_gene: TRBJ2-1
abundance: NA
v_gene: TRBV19

CDR3nt: TGCGCCAGCAGCTTTGGTGGCAGCTTAAATATGAACACTGAAGCTTTCTTT
CDR3aa: CASSFGGSLNMNTEAFF
d_gene: NA
j_gene: TRBJ1-1
abundance: few
v_gene: TRBV5-1

CDR3nt: TGTGCCAGTAGTTCGGTAGCGGGAGAGTATGAGCAGTACTTC
CDR3aa: CASSSVAGEYEQYF
d_gene: TRBD2
j_gene: TRBJ2-7
abundance: NA
v_gene: TRBV19

CDR3nt: TGTGCCAGCAATTCCCCGTCCCTCCTCGGGGGGAGGGGCTCTGGAAACACCATATATTTT
CDR3aa: CASNSPSLLGGRGSGNTIYF
d_gene: NA
j_gene: TRBJ1-3
abundance: few
v_gene: TRBV2

CDR3nt: TGTGCCAGCAGTTTAGTAAACAGGAATACGCAGTATTTT
CDR3aa: CASSLVNRNTQYF
d_gene: NA
j_gene: TRBJ2-3
abundance: many
v_gene: TRBV28

CDR3nt: TGTGCCAGCAAACAACACGGCCAAGGGCTTCTTAATGAAAAACTGTTTTTT
CDR3aa: CASKQHGQGLLNEKLFF
d_gene: NA
j_gene: TRBJ1-4
abundance: NA
v_gene: TRBV6-1

CDR3nt: TGTGCCAGCAGGCTCCAGCCCGGACAGGGGGTCATAAAGCCCCAGCATTTT
CDR3aa: CASRLQPGQGVIKPQHF
d_gene: TRBD1
j_gene: TRBJ1-5
abundance: NA
v_gene: TRBV6-1

CDR3nt: TGCGCCAGCAGTTACTTATTGAGACTAGCGGGCTTCTTGGATACGCAGTATTTT
CDR3aa: CASSYLLRLAGFLDTQYF
d_gene: TRBD2
j_gene: TRBJ2-3
abundance: few
v_gene: TRBV10-2

CDR3nt: TGCGCCAGCAACTTACCGACGGGTTCAAACACCGGGGAGCTGTTTTTT
CDR3aa: CASNLPTGSNTGELFF
d_gene: NA
j_gene: TRBJ2-2
abundance: few
v_gene: TRBV5-1

CDR3nt: TGCAGTGCTAGAGATGGGCGGCTAGATGGCGGGGAGCTGTTTTTT
CDR3aa: CSARDGRLDGGELFF
d_gene: NA
j_gene: TRBJ2-2
abundance: many
v_gene: TRBV20-1

CDR3nt: TGTGCCAGCAGCTTAGTTAAGGCGGCGGGGGGGCCTTTTGGTGTGCAGTTCTTC
CDR3aa: CASSLVKAAGGPFGVQFF
d_gene: TRBD2
j_gene: TRBJ2-1
abundance: many
v_gene: TRBV7-2

CDR3nt: TGTGCCTGGAGTCGGTGGGGCTCCGGCGAGCAGTACTTC
CDR3aa: CAWSRWGSGEQYF
d_gene: NA
j_gene: TRBJ2-7
abundance: many
v_gene: TRBV30

CDR3nt: TGTGCCAGCTGGCATCTGGGGTATAGCAATCAGCCCCAGCATTTT
CDR3aa: CASWHLGYSNQPQHF
d_gene: NA
j_gene: TRBJ1-5
abundance: few
v_gene: TRBV6-1

CDR3nt: TGTGCCAGCAGTTACTCGAAATCGCAGGGCCGGAACACTGAAGCTTTCTTT
CDR3aa: CASSYSKSQGRNTEAFF
d_gene: NA
j_gene: TRBJ1-1
abundance: many
v_gene: TRBV6-6

CDR3nt: TGTGCCAGCAGTGTCCGTGGGGGATTTGGGGCCAACGTCCTGACTTTC
CDR3aa: CASSVRGGFGANVLTF
d_gene: NA
j_gene: TRBJ2-6
abundance: NA
v_gene: TRBV6-1

CDR3nt: TGTGCCATCAGTGAAGGGTACCCGACCTCCTTGAACACTGAAGCTTTCTTT
CDR3aa: CAISEGYPTSLNTEAFF
d_gene: NA
j_gene: TRBJ1-1
abundance: many
v_gene: TRBV10-3

CDR3nt: TGTGCCAGCAGCTTATTCCGCGGCAACCAGAAAGAGACCCAGTACTTC
CDR3aa: CASSLFRGNQKETQYF
d_gene: NA
j_gene: TRBJ2-5
abundance: few
v_gene: TRBV7-9

CDR3nt: TGTGCCAGCAGTTTTGACAGGCGAGCGGGAGGGCTATCCTACGAGCAGTACTTC
CDR3aa: CASSFDRRAGGLSYEQYF
d_gene: TRBD2
j_gene: TRBJ2-7
abundance: many
v_gene: TRBV28

CDR3nt: TGTGCCAGCAGTACTAACAGGGGTTCCCAGCCCCAGCATTTT
CDR3aa: CASSTNRGSQPQHF
d_gene: TRBD1
j_gene: TRBJ1-5
abundance: few
v_gene: TRBV6-1

CDR3nt: TGTGCCAGCAGCCTAGCGGGAGGCCCAGAGACCCAGTACTTC
CDR3aa: CASSLAGGPETQYF
d_gene: TRBD2
j_gene: TRBJ2-5
abundance: many
v_gene: TRBV7-8

CDR3nt: TGTGCCAGCAAACCGACCGGGACAGGGAACGGAAAACTGTTTTTT
CDR3aa: CASKPTGTGNGKLFF
d_gene: TRBD1
j_gene: TRBJ1-4
abundance: many
v_gene: TRBV28

CDR3nt: TGTGCCAGCAGCCAAGATCTGGATCAAGAGACCCAGTACTTC
CDR3aa: CASSQDLDQETQYF
d_gene: NA
j_gene: TRBJ2-5
abundance: NA
v_gene: TRBV14

CDR3nt: TGTGCCAGCAGTGAGCCCGGGACGGCGAAGGGCTACACCTTC
CDR3aa: CASSEPGTAKGYTF
d_gene: NA
j_gene: TRBJ1-2
abundance: few
v_gene: TRBV25-1